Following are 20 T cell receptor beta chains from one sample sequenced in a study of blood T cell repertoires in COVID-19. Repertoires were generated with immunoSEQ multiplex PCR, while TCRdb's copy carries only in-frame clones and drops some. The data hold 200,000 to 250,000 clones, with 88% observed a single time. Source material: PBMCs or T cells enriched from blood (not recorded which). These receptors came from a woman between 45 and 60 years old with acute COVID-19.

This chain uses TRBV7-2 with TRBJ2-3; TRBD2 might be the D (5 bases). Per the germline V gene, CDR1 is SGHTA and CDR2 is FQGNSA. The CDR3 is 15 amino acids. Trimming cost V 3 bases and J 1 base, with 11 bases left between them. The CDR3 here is CASSFVATGTDTQYF. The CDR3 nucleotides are TGTGCCAGCAGCTTTGTAGCGACCGGCACAGATACGCAGTATTTT.

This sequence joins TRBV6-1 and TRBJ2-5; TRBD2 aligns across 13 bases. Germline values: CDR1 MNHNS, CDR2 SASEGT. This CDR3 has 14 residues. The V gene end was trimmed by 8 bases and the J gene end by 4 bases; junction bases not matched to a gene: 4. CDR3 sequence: CASSGLAGVETQYF. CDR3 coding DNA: TGTGCCAGCTCCGGACTAGCGGGAGTAGAGACCCAGTACTTC.

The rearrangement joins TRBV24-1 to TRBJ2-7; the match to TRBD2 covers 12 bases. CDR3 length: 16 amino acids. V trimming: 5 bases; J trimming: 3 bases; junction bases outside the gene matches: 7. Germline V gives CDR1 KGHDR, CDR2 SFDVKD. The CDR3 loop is CATSAASTSGSYEQYF. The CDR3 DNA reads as TGTGCCACCAGTGCCGCCTCGACTAGCGGGAGCTACGAGCAGTACTTC.

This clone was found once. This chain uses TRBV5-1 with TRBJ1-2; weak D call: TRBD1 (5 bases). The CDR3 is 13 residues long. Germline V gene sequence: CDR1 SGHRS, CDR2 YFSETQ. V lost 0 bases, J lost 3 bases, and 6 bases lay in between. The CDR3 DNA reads TGCGCCAGCAGCTTGGAAGGGGACTATGGCTACACCTTC. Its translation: CASSLEGDYGYTF.

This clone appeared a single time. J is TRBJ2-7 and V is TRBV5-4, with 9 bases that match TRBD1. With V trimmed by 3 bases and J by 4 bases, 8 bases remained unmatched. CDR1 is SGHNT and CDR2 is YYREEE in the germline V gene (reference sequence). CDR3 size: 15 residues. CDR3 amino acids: CASSSPGTGIYEQYF. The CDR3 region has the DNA TGTGCCAGCAGCTCTCCCGGGACAGGGATATACGAGCAGTACTTC.

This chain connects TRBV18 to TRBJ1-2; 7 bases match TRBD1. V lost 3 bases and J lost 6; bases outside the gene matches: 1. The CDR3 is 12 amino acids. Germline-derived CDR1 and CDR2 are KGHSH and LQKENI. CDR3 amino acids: CASSPQGDGYTF. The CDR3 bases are TGTGCCAGCTCACCCCAGGGGGATGGCTACACCTTC.

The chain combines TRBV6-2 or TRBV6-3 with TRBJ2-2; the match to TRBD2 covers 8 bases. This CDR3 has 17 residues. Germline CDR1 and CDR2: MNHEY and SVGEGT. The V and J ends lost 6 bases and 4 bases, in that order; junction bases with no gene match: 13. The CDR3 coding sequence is TGTGCCAGCAGCTCCCTCATCGGTAGCGGGATCACCGGGGAGCTGTTTTTT. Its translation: CASSSLIGSGITGELFF.

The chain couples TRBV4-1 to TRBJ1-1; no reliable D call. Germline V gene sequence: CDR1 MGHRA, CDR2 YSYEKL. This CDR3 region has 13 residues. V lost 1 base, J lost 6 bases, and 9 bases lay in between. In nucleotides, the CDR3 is TGCGCCAGCAGCCAAGTAGAGGGCGCTGAAGCTTTCTTT. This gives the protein CASSQVEGAEAFF.

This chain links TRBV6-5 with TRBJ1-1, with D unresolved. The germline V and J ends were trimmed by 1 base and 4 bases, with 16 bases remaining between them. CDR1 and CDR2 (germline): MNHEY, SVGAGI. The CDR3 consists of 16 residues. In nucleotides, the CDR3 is TGTGCCAGCAGTTACTTTTCCCGAAGAGGCGGCACTGAAGCTTTCTTT. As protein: CASSYFSRRGGTEAFF.

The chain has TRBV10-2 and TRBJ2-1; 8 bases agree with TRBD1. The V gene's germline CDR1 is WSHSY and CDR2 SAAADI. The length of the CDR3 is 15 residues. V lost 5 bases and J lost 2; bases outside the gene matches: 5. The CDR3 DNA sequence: TGCGCCAGCAGTTTAGGACAGGGACCCTACAATGAGCAGTTCTTC. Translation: CASSLGQGPYNEQFF.

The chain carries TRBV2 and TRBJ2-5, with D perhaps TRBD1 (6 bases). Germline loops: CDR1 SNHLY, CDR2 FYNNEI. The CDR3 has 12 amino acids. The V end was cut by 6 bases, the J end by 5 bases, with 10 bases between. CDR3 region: CASRGAGETQYF. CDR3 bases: TGTGCCAGCAGGGGGGCCGGGGAGACCCAGTACTTC.

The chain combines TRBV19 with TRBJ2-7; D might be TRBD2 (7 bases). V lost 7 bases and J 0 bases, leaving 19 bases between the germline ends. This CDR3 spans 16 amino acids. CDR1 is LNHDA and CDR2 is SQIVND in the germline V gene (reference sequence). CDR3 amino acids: CASTRGPSGSSYEQYF. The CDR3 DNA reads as TGTGCCAGTACCCGGGGGCCTAGCGGAAGCTCCTACGAGCAGTACTTC. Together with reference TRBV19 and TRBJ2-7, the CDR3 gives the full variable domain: DGGITQSPKYLFRKEGQNVTLSCEQNLNHDAMYWYRQDPGQGLRLIYYSQIVNDFQKGDIAEGYSVSREKKESFPLTVTSAQKNPTAFYLCASTRGPSGSSYEQYFGPGTRLTVT.

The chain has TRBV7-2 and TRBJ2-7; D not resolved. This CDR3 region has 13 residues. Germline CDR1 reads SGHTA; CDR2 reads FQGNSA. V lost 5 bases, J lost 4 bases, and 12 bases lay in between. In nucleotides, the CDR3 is TGTGCCAGCAGCCCGTCGGTCTTATACGAGCAGTACTTC. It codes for CASSPSVLYEQYF.

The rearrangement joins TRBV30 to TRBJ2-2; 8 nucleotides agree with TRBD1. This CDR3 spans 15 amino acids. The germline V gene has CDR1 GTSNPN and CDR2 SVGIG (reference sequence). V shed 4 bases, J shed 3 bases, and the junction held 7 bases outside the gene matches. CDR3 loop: CAWTLWTGYTGELFF. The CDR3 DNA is TGTGCCTGGACGTTGTGGACAGGGTACACCGGGGAGCTGTTTTTT.

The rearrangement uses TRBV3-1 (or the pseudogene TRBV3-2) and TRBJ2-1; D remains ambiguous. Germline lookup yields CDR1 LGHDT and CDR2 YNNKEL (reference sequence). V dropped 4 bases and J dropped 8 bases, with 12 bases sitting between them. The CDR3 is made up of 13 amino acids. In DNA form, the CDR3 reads TGTGCCAGCAGCCCCCCCGGAGTCCATGAGCAGTTCTTC. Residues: CASSPPGVHEQFF.

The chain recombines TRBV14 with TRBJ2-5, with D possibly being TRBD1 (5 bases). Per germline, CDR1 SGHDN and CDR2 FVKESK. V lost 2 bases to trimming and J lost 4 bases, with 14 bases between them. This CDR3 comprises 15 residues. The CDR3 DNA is TGTGCCAGCAGCCAACAGGGATGGGGCCTAGAGACCCAGTACTTC. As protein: CASSQQGWGLETQYF.

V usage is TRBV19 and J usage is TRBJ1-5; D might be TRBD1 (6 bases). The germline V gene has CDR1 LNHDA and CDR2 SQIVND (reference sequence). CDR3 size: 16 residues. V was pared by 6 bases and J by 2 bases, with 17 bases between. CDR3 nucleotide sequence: TGTGCCAGTAGCGGGGGGGCAGGAAGGGGCAATCAGCCCCAGCATTTT. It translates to CASSGGAGRGNQPQHF. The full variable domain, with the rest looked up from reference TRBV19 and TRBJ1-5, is DGGITQSPKYLFRKEGQNVTLSCEQNLNHDAMYWYRQDPGQGLRLIYYSQIVNDFQKGDIAEGYSVSREKKESFPLTVTSAQKNPTAFYLCASSGGAGRGNQPQHFGDGTRLSIL.

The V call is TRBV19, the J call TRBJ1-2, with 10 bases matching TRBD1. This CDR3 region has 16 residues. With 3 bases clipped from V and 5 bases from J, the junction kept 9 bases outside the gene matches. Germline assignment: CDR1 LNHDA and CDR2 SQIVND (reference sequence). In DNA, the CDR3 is TGTGCCAGTAGTATCGACACCGGGACAGGGGCATATGGCTACACCTTC. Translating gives CASSIDTGTGAYGYTF.

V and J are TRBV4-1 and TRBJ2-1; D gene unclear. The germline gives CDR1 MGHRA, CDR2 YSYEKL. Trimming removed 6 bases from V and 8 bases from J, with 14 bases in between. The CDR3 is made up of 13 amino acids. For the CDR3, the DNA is TGCGCCAGCAGGCCACCTGGCTCGTATGAGCAGTTCTTC. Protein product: CASRPPGSYEQFF.

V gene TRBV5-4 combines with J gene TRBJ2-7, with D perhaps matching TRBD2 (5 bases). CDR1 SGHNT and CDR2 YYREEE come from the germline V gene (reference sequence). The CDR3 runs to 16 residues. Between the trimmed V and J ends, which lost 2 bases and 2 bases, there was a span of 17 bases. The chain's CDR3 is CASSFGGAGPTYEQYF. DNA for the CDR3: TGTGCCAGCAGCTTTGGAGGCGCGGGTCCCACCTACGAGCAGTACTTC.